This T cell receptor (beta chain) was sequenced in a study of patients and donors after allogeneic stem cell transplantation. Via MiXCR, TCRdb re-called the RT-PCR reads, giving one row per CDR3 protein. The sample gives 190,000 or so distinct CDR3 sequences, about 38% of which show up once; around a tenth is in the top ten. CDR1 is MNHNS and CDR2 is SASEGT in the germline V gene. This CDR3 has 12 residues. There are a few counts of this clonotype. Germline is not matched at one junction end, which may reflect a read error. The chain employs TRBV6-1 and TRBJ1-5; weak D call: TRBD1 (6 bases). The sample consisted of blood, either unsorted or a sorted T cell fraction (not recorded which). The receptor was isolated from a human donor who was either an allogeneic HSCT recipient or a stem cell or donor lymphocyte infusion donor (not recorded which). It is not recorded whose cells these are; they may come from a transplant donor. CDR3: CASSVRRDIRIF. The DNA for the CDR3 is TGTGCCAGCAGTGTTCGCCGGGACATACGGATTTTT.